Listed here is a single T cell receptor beta chain. What it recognizes is unknown. V lost 3 bases and J lost 3, with 15 bases in between. The CDR3 loop spans 15 amino acids. CDR1 is GTSNPN, CDR2 SVGIG, per germline (reference sequence). These data originate in a study of cytomegalovirus exposure and HLA in healthy donors. Study-level points and caveats: A later analysis reportedly found fewer N-insertions in an Asian-associated ancestry cluster than the approximately 730-donor mean. Within an earlier analysis, most TCR beta V segments proved productive either about 90% or about 30% of the time.

Researchers ran the PCR with 60 Vbeta and 13 Jbeta primers. Some clones are missing from TCRdb's copy, which holds only in-frame ones; the method was immunoSEQ multiplex PCR. Of about 180,000 clones listed, 77% are singletons. This receptor was obtained from a woman aged 30 to 39 in good health and CMV-seropositive. The genes are TRBV30 and TRBJ1-3; possibly TRBD1 for D (6 bases). Source material: PBMCs. CDR3 amino acids: CAWRAGGARGNTIYF. CDR3 DNA: TGTGCCTGGAGGGCGGGGGGCGCACGTGGAAACACCATATATTTT. Drawing the rest from reference TRBV30 and TRBJ1-3, the complete variable domain is SQTIHQWPATLVQPVGSPLSLECTVEGTSNPNLYWYRQAAGRGLQLLFYSVGIGQISSEVPQNLSASRPQDRQFILSSKKLLLSDSGFYLCAWRAGGARGNTIYFGEGSWLTVV.